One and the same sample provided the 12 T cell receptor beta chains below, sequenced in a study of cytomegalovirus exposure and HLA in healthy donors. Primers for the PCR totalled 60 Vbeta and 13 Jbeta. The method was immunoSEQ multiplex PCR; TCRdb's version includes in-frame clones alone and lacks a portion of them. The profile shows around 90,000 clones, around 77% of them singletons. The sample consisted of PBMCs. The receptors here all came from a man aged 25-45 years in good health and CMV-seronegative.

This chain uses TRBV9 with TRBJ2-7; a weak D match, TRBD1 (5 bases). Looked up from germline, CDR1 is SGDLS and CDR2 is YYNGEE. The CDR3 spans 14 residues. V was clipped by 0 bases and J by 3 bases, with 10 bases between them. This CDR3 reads CASSVGRVDYEQYF. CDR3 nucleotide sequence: TGTGCCAGCAGCGTAGGCAGGGTTGACTACGAGCAGTACTTC.

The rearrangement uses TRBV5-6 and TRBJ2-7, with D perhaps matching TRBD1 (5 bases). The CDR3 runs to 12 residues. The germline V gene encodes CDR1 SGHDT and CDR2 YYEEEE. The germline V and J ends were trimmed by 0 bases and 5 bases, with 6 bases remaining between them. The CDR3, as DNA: TGTGCCAGCAGCTTGGACAGGAACGAGCAGTACTTC. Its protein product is CASSLDRNEQYF.

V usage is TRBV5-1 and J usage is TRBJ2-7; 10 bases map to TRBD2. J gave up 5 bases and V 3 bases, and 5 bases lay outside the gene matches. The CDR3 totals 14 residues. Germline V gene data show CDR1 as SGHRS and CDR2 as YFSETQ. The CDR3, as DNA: TGCGCCAGCAGCTGGACTAGCGGTTCCAACGAGCAGTACGTC. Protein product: CASSWTSGSNEQYV.

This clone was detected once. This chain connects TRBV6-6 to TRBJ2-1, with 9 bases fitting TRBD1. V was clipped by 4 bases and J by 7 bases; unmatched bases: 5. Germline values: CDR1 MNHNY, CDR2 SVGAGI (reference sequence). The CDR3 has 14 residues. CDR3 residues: CASSFHRGRNEQFF. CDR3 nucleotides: TGTGCCAGCAGTTTTCACAGGGGGCGGAATGAGCAGTTCTTC.

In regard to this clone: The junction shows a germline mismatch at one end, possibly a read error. CDR3 coding DNA: TGTGCCAGCAGCCACCATTCAGGCGGGTTAGCCAAAAACACTCAGTACTTC. It translates to CASSHHSGGLAKNTQYF. The chain has TRBV5-6 and TRBJ2-4; D is perhaps TRBD2 (5 bases). Germline CDR1 and CDR2: SGHDT and YYEEEE. This CDR3 region has 17 residues.

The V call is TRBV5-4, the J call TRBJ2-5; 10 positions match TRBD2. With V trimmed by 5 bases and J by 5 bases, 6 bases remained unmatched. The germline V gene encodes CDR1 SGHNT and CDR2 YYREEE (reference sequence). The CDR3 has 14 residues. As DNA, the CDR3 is TGTGCCAGCAGTATAGCGGGGGGCAGGGAGACCCAGTACTTC. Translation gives CASSIAGGRETQYF. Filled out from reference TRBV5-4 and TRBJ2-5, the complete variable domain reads ETGVTQSPTHLIKTRGQQVTLRCSSQSGHNTVSWYQQALGQGPQFIFQYYREEENGRGNFPPRFSGLQFPNYSSELNVNALELDDSALYLCASSIAGGRETQYFGPGTRLLVL.

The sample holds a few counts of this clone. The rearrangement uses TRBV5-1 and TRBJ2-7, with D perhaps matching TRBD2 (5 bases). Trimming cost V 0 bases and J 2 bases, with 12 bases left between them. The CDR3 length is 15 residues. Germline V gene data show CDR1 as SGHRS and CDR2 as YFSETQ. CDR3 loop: CASSLGLAPTYEQYV. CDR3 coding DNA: TGCGCCAGCAGCTTGGGGCTAGCACCGACCTACGAGCAGTACGTC.

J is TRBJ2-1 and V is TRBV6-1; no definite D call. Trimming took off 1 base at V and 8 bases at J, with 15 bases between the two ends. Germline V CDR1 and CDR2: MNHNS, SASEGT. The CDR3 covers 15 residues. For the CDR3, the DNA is TGTGCCAGCAGTGAAGGAGACACCCTTCGCGATGAGCAGTTCTTC. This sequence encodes CASSEGDTLRDEQFF.

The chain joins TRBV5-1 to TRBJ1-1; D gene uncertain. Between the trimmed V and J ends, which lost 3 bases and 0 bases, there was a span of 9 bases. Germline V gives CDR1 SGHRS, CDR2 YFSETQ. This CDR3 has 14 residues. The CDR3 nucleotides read TGCGCCAGCAGCTCACAGAGTATGAACACTGAAGCTTTCTTT. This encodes CASSSQSMNTEAFF.

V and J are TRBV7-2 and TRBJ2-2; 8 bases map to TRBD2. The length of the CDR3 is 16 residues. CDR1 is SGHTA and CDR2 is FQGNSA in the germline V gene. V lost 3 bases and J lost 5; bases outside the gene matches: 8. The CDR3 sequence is CASSLRSGGGTGELFF. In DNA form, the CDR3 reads TGTGCCAGCAGCTTGAGAAGCGGGGGAGGGACCGGGGAGCTGTTTTTT.

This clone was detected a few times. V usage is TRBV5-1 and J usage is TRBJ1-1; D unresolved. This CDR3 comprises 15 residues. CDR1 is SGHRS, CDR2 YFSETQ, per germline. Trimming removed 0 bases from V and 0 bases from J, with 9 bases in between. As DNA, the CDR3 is TGCGCCAGCAGCTTGGGTGGAGGATTGAACACTGAAGCTTTCTTT. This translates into CASSLGGGLNTEAFF.

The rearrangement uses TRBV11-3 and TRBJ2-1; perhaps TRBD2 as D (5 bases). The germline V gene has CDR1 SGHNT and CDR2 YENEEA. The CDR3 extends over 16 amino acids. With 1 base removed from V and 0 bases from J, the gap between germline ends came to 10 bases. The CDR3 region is CASSLGGLSSYNEQFF. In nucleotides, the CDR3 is TGTGCCAGCAGCTTAGGCGGGCTAAGCTCCTACAATGAGCAGTTCTTC.